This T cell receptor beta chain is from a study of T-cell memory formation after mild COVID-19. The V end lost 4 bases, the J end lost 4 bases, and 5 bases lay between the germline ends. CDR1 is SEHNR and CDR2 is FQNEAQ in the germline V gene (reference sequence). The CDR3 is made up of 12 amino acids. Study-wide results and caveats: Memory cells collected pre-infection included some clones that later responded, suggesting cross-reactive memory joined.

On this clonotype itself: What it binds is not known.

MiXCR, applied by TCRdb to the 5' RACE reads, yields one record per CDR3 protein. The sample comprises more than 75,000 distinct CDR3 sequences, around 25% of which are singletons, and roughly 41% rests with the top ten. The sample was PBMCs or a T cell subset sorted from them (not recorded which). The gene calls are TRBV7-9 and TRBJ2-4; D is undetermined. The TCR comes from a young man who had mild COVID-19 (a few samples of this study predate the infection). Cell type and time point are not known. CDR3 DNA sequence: TGTGCCAGCAGCTCCTTAAAAAACATTCAGTACTTC. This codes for CASSSLKNIQYF.